This T cell receptor (beta chain) was sequenced during a study of blood T cell repertoires in COVID-19. Overall study context: Donors in the United States, Italy and Spain gave samples during acute or convalescent COVID-19. PBMCs, B-cell-depleted T cells, or T cells provided the cDNA or gDNA that made up the material.

This clone was detected once. The ends lost 0 bases at V and 17 bases at J; junction bases unmatched: 0. This CDR3 contains 11 residues. Germline V CDR1 and CDR2: MNHNS, SASEGT. Authors' processing steps: Amplified reference gene primers provided the basis for estimating nucleated cell counts. Using immunoSEQ multiplex PCR, the repertoire was profiled, and TCRdb retains in-frame clones only, with some absent. V, J and clone size were drawn from that table, and D and trimming were deduced from the DNA. The table includes 100,000 to 150,000 clones, over 55% detected once. This receptor was identified in a woman between 65 and 79 years old with acute or convalescent COVID-19. V usage is TRBV6-1 and J usage is TRBJ1-6, with 8 bases aligning to TRBD1. Sequenced sample: peripheral blood. The CDR3 coding sequence is TGTGCCAGCAGTGAAGCGGGACAGGTCCACTTT. This translates into CASSEAGQVHF.